The clone carrying this T cell receptor beta chain was picked up many times. Its antigen is undetermined. This specimen comes from a study of T cells in Graves' hyperthyroidism and ophthalmopathy. Study-wide results and limits: Ophthalmopathy was told apart from stable hyperthyroidism by a 13 V-J model.

Each patient was aged 18 to 65 and had newly diagnosed hyperthyroidism of under 2 months' duration. Using 10 ml of fresh peripheral blood, PBMCs were prepared. Researchers amplified the TCR beta CDR3 regions from RNA transcripts. HTBI primers drove first-round RT-PCR of the TCR CDR3. TCRdb independently ran MiXCR on the multiplex PCR reads; one entry per CDR3 protein. The sample records around 300,000 distinct CDR3 sequences, about an eighth being singletons. The origin of this receptor is a woman aged 25 to 39 with Graves' hyperthyroidism that later progressed to Graves' ophthalmopathy. Sequenced: blood.

The DNA for the CDR3 is TGCGCCAGCAGCCAAGAAGGGTTTCGGACTAGCGGGATTCAGTTCTTC. This codes for CASSQEGFRTSGIQFF. The chain employs TRBV4-1 and TRBJ2-1, with 12 bases lining up with TRBD2. V gave up 0 bases and J gave up 13 bases; unmatched junction bases: 10. CDR3 length equals 16 residues. Looked up from germline, CDR1 is MGHRA and CDR2 is YSYEKL.